This T cell receptor (beta chain) was documented in a study of regulatory T cells in long-lasting Graves disease. As concerns this clonotype: This may arise from a read error, as a much more abundant clone is one base away.

Trimming left V 4 bases short and J 7 bases short, with 25 bases between. Per germline, CDR1 MNHEY and CDR2 SVGEGT. The length of the CDR3 is 18 residues. Arm-PCR with iRepertoire HTBI primers amplified the CDR3 regions for these TCR beta libraries. TCRdb processed the multiplex PCR reads anew with MiXCR; each CDR3 protein has one entry. Altogether a few hundred thousand distinct CDR3 sequences are present, about 15% being singletons, with the ten largest covering roughly 7.7%. Specified time point: newly diagnosed GD, antithyroid drugs for less than 3 months. Construction of the TCR library relied on RNA isolated from PBMCs. EDTA tubes were used for drawing nine milliliters of peripheral blood. These data also featured in a second study, about T cells in Graves' hyperthyroidism and ophthalmopathy. That publication notes: A set of HTBI primers served as the primers for a first-round RT-PCR of the TCR CDR3. The majority of expanded thyroid clonotypes above 0.001 also appeared in blood.

The chain has TRBV6-2 or TRBV6-3 and TRBJ2-2; the D gene is possibly TRBD2 (5 bases). The source material was peripheral blood mononuclear cells (PBMCs), sampled at new diagnosis, from a patient treated with antithyroid drugs. This clonotype was obtained from a woman between 40 and 55 years old with Graves disease. This CDR3 is CASSLLKRIPSPDGELFF. CDR3 coding DNA: TGTGCCAGCAGTTTACTGAAGCGGATACCCAGCCCTGACGGGGAGCTGTTTTTT.